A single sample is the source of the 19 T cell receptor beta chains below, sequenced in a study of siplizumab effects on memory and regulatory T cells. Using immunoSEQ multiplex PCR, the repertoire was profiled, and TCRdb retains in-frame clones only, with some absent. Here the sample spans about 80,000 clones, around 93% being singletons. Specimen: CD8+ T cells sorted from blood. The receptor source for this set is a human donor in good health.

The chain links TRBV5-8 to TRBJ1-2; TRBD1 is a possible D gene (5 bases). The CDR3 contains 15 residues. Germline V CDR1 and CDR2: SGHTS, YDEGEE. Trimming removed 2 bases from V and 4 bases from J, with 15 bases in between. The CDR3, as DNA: TGTGCCAGCAGCTTAGACAGCCGCCGGGCCTATGGCTACACCTTC. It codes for CASSLDSRRAYGYTF.

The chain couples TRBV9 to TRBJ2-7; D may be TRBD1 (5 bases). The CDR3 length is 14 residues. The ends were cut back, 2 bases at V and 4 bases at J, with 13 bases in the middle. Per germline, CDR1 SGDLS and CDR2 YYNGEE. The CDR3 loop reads CASSVSDRRYEQYF. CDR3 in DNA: TGTGCCAGCAGCGTCAGCGACAGACGATACGAGCAGTACTTC. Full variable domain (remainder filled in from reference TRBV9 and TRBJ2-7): DSGVTQTPKHLITATGQRVTLRCSPRSGDLSVYWYQQSLDQGLQFLIQYYNGEERAKGNILERFSAQQFPDLHSELNLSSLELGDSALYFCASSVSDRRYEQYFGPGTRLTVT.

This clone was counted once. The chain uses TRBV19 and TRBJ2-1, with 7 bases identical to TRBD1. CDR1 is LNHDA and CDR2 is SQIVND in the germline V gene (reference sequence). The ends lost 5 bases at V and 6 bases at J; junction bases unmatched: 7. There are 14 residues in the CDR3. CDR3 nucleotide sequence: TGTGCCAGTAGTTTACAGGGGCCTCCCAATGAGCAGTTCTTC. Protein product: CASSLQGPPNEQFF.

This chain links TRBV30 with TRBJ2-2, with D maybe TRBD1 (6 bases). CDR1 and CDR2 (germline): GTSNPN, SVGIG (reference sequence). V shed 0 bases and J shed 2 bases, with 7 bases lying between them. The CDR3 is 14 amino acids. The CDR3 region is CAWSVGTNTGELFF. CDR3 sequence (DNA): TGTGCCTGGAGTGTCGGGACAAACACCGGGGAGCTGTTTTTT. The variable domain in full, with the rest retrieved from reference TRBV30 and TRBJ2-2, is SQTIHQWPATLVQPVGSPLSLECTVEGTSNPNLYWYRQAAGRGLQLLFYSVGIGQISSEVPQNLSASRPQDRQFILSSKKLLLSDSGFYLCAWSVGTNTGELFFGEGSRLTVL.

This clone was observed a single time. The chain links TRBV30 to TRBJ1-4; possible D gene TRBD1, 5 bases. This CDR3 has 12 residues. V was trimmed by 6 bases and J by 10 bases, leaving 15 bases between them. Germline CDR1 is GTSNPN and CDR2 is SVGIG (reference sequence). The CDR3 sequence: CACHGAGGKLFF. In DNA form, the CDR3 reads TGTGCCTGTCATGGGGCCGGCGGAAAACTGTTTTTT.

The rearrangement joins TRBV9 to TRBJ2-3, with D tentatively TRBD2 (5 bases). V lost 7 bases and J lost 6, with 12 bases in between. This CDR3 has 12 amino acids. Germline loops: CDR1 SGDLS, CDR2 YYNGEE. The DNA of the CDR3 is TGTGCCAGCCGGGGTGGGGAGGATACGCAGTATTTT. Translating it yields CASRGGEDTQYF.

The CDR3: CASSQDRKYEQYF. In DNA form, the CDR3 reads TGCGCCAGCAGCCAAGACAGGAAATACGAGCAGTACTTC. This chain uses TRBV4-1 with TRBJ2-7; D call uncertain. CDR1 is MGHRA and CDR2 is YSYEKL in the germline V gene. V lost 0 bases and J 4 bases, leaving 7 bases between the germline ends. The CDR3 has 13 residues.

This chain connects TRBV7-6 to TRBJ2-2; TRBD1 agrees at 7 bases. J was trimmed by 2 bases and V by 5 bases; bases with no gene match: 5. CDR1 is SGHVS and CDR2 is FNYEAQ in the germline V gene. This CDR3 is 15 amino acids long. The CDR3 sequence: CASSNRDRNTGELFF. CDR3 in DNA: TGTGCCAGCAGCAACCGGGACAGAAACACCGGGGAGCTGTTTTTT. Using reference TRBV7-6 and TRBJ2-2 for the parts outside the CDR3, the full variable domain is GAGVSQSPRYKVTKRGQDVALRCDPISGHVSLYWYRQALGQGPEFLTYFNYEAQQDKSGLPNDRFSAERPEGSISTLTIQRTEQRDSAMYRCASSNRDRNTGELFFGEGSRLTVL.

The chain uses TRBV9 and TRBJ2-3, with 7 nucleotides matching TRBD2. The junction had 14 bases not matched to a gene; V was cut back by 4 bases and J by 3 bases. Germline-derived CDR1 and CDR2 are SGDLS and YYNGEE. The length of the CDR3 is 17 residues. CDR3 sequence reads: CASSPRGSGRDTDTQYF. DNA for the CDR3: TGTGCCAGCAGCCCCCGGGGTAGCGGGCGGGATACAGATACGCAGTATTTT.

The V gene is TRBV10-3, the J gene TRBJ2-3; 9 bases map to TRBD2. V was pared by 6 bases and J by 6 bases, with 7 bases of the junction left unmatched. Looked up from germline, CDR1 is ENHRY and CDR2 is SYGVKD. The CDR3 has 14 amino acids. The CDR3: CAIRDSGRADTQYF. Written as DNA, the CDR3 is TGTGCCATCAGGGATAGCGGGAGAGCCGATACGCAGTATTTT.

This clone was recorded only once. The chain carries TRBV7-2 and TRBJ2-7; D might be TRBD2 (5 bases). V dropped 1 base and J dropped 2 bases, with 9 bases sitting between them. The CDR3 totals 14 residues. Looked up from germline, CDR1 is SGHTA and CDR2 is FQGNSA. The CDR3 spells CASSLVVGTYEQYF. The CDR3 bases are TGTGCCAGCAGCTTAGTAGTCGGGACCTACGAGCAGTACTTC.

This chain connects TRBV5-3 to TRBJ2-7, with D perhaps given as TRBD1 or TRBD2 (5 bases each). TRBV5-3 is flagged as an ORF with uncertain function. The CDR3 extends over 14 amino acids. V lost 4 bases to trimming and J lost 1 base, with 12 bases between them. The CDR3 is CARSPGTASYEQYF. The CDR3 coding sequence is TGTGCCAGAAGCCCCGGGACGGCATCCTACGAGCAGTACTTC.

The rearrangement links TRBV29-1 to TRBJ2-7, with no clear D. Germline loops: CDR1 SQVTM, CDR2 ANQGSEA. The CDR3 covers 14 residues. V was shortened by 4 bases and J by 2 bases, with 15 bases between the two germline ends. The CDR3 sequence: CSVVLFALTYEQYF. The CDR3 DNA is TGCAGCGTTGTGTTATTTGCCTTAACCTACGAGCAGTACTTC.

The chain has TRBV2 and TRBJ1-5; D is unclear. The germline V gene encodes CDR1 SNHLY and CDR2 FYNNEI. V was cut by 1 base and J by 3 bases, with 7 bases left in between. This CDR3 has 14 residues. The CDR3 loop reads CASSEVGSNQPQHF. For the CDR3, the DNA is TGTGCCAGCAGTGAAGTTGGTTCCAATCAGCCCCAGCATTTT.

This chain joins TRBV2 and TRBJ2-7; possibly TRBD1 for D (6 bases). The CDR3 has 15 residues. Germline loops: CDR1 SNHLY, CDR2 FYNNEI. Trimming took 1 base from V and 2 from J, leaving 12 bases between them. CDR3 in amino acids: CASSEGGPKTYEQYF. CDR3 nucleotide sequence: TGTGCCAGCAGTGAAGGGGGGCCCAAAACCTACGAGCAGTACTTC.

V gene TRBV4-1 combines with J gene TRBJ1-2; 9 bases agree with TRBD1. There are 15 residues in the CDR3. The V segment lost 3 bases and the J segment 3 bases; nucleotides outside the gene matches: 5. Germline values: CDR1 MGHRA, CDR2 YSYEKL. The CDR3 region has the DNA TGCGCCAGCAGCCACCTACAGGGGGCAGACTATGGCTACACCTTC. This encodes CASSHLQGADYGYTF.

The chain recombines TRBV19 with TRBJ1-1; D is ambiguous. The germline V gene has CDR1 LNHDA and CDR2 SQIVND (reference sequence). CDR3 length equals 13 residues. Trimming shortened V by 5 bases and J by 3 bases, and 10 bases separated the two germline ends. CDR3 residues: CASSSGQYTEAFF. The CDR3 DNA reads TGTGCCAGTAGTTCGGGCCAATACACTGAAGCTTTCTTT.

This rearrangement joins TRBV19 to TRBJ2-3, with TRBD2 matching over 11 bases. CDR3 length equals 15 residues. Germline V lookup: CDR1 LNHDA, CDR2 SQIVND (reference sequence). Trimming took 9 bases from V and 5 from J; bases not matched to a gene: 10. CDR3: CARFLTSGKVDTQYF. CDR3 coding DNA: TGTGCCAGGTTTTTGACTAGCGGGAAAGTAGATACGCAGTATTTT.

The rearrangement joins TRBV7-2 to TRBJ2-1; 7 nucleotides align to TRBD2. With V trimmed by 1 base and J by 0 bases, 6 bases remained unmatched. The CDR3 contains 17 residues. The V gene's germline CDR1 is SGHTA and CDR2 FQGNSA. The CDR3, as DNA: TGTGCCAGCAGCTTAGACGGGAGGAGATACTCCTACAATGAGCAGTTCTTC. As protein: CASSLDGRRYSYNEQFF.